What follows are 4 T cell receptor beta chains derived from one specimen sequenced in a study of T cell repertoires in cytomegalovirus infection (dated by TCRdb to between 2018 and 2021). Reads for this sample came from an Illumina HiSeq 1500. The raw public data were reprocessed by TCRdb itself: fastp quality trimming at Q25, MiXCR clonotype calling, in-frame beta chains only. Duplicate CDR3 protein sequences are folded into a single record with the most common DNA and genes. This sample has fewer than 250,000 distinct CDR3 sequences in its table, and around an eighth of those were observed once. The ten biggest clones cover 1.5% to 2% of the sample. The sequencing sample was made of PBMCs. The receptor source for this set is a human donor in good health (CMV status not recorded). Some clones in this sample may be carry-over from other donors' samples.

The chain links TRBV28 to TRBJ2-5; D unresolved. The germline V gene has CDR1 MDHEN and CDR2 SYDVKM. Trimming shortened V by 4 bases and J by 5 bases, and 14 bases separated the two germline ends. The CDR3 length is 14 residues. CDR3 DNA sequence: TGTGCCAGCAGTTCCCCCACTGAGACTGAGACCCAGTACTTC. Residues: CASSSPTETETQYF.

This clonotype was recorded many times. The chain carries TRBV11-2 and TRBJ2-5, with TRBD2 identical over 10 bases. Per germline, CDR1 SGHAT and CDR2 FQNNGV. The CDR3 is 15 residues long. After removal of 2 bases from V and 5 bases from J, the junction contained 5 bases not matched to a gene. The CDR3 loop reads CASSLLRAGGETQYF. CDR3 bases: TGTGCCAGCAGCTTACTACGAGCGGGGGGGGAGACCCAGTACTTC. The full variable domain, with the rest looked up from reference TRBV11-2 and TRBJ2-5, is EAGVAQSPRYKIIEKRQSVAFWCNPISGHATLYWYQQILGQGPKLLIQFQNNGVVDDSQLPKDRFSAERLKGVDSTLKIQPAKLEDSAVYLCASSLLRAGGETQYFGPGTRLLVL.

V and J are TRBV6-5 and TRBJ2-2; TRBD1 matches 10 bases. Germline assignment: CDR1 MNHEY and CDR2 SVGAGI. Losses at the gene ends were 7 bases for V and 6 bases for J; bases not matched to a gene: 5. This CDR3 spans 14 amino acids. The CDR3 region has the DNA TGTGCCAGCAAGAGGACAGGGGGAGCCGGGGAGCTGTTTTTT. It translates to CASKRTGGAGELFF.

The chain combines TRBV2 with TRBJ2-1, with unresolved D. Trimming shortened V by 7 bases and J by 4 bases, and 8 bases separated the two germline ends. The CDR3 contains 12 residues. Germline V lookup: CDR1 SNHLY, CDR2 FYNNEI. The DNA of the CDR3 is TGTGCCAGCAAAAACGGTTACAATGAGCAGTTCTTC. This gives the protein CASKNGYNEQFF.